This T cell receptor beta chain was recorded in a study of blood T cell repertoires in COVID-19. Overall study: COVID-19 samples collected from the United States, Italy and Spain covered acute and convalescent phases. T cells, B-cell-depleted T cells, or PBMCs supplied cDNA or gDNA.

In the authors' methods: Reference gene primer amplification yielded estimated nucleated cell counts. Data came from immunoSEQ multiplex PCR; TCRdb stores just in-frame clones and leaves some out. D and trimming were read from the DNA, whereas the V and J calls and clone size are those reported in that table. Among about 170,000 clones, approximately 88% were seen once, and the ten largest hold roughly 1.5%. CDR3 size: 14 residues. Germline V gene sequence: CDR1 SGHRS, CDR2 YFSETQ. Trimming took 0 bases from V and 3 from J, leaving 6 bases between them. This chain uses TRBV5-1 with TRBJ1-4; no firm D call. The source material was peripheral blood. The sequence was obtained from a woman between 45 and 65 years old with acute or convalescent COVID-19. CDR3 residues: CASSLVRSNEKLFF. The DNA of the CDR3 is TGCGCCAGCAGCTTGGTCAGATCTAATGAAAAACTGTTTTTT.